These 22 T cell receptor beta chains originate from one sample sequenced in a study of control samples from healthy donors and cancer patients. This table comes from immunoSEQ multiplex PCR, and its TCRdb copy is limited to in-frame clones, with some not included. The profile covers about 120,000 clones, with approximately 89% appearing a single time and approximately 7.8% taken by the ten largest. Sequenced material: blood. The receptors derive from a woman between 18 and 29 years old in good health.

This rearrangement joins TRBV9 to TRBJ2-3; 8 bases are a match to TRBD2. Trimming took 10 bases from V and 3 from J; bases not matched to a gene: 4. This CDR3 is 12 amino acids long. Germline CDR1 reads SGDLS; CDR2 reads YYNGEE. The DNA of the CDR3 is TGTGCCTCCGCGGGAGGAACAGATACGCAGTATTTT. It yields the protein CASAGGTDTQYF.

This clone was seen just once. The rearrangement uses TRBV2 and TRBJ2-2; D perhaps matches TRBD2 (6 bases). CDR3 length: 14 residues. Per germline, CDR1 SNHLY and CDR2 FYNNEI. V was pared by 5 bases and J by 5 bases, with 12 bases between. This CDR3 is CASSPTRKTGELFF. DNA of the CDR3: TGTGCCAGCAGTCCGACTAGGAAAACCGGGGAGCTGTTTTTT.

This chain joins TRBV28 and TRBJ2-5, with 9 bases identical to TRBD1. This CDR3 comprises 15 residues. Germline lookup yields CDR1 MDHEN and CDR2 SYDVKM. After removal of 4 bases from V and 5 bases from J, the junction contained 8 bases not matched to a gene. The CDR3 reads CASSSYDRGEETQYF. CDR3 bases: TGTGCCAGCAGTTCTTACGACAGGGGGGAGGAGACCCAGTACTTC. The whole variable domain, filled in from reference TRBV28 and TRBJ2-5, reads DVKVTQSSRYLVKRTGEKVFLECVQDMDHENMFWYRQDPGLGLRLIYFSYDVKMKEKGDIPEGYSVSREKKERFSLILESASTNQTSMYLCASSSYDRGEETQYFGPGTRLLVL.

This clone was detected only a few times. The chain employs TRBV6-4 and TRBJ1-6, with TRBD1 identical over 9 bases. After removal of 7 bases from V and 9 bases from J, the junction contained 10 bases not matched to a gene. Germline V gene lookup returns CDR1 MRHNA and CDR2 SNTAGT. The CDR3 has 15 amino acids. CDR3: CASMLPGQGCSPLHF. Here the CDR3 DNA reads TGTGCCAGCATGCTACCGGGACAGGGATGTTCACCCCTCCACTTT.

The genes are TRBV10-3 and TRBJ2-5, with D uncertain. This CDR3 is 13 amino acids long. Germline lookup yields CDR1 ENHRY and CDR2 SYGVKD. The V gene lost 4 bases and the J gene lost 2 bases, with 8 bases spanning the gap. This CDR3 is CAISVTLQETQYF. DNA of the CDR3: TGTGCCATCAGTGTCACACTACAAGAGACCCAGTACTTC.

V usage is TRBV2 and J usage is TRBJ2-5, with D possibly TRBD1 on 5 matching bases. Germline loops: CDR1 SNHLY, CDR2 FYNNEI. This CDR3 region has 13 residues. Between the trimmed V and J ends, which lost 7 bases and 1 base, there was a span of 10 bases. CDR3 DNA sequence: TGTGCCAGCACCCGACAGACCCAAGAGACCCAGTACTTC. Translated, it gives CASTRQTQETQYF.

The CDR3 region is CASSVTGTNSPLHF. In DNA, the CDR3 is TGTGCCAGCAGCGTGACAGGGACTAATTCACCCCTCCACTTT. The chain employs TRBV9 and TRBJ1-6, with 7 bases lining up with TRBD1. The germline V gene encodes CDR1 SGDLS and CDR2 YYNGEE. Trimming cost V 2 bases and J 6 bases; bases outside gene matches: 2. This CDR3 has 14 amino acids.

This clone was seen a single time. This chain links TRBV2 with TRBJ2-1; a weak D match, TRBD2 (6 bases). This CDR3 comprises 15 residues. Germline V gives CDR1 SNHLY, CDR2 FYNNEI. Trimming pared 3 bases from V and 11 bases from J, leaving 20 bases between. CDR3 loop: CASSEAGRLSAKQFF. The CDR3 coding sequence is TGTGCCAGCAGTGAGGCGGGACGGCTCTCGGCGAAGCAGTTCTTC. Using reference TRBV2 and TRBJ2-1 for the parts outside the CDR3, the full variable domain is EPEVTQTPSHQVTQMGQEVILRCVPISNHLYFYWYRQILGQKVEFLVSFYNNEISEKSEIFDDQFSVERPDGSNFTLKIRSTKLEDSAMYFCASSEAGRLSAKQFFGPGTRLTVL.

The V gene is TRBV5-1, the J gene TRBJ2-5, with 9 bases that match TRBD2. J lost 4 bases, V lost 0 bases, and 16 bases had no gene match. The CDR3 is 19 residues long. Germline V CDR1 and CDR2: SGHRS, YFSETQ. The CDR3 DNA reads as TGCGCCAGCAGCTTGGTTGGTAGCGGGGGAGGAACAATGGGAGAGACCCAGTACTTC. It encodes CASSLVGSGGGTMGETQYF. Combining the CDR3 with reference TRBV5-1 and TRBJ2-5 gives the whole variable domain KAGVTQTPRYLIKTRGQQVTLSCSPISGHRSVSWYQQTPGQGLQFLFEYFSETQRNKGNFPGRFSGRQFSNSRSEMNVSTLELGDSALYLCASSLVGSGGGTMGETQYFGPGTRLLVL.

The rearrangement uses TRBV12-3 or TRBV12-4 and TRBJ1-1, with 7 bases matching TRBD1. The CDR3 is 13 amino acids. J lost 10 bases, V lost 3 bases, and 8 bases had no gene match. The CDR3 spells CASSFRGQGLAFF. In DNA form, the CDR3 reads TGTGCCAGCAGTTTTAGGGGGCAGGGGCTAGCTTTCTTT.

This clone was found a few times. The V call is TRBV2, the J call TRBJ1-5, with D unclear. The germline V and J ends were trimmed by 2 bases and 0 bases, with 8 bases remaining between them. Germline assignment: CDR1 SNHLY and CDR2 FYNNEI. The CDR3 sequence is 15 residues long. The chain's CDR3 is CASSESLLSNQPQHF. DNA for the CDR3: TGTGCCAGCAGTGAATCGTTGCTTAGCAATCAGCCCCAGCATTTT.

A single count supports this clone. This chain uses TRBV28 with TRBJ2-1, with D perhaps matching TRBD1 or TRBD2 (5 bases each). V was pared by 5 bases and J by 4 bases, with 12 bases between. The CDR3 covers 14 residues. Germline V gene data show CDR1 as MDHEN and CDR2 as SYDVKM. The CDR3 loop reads CASSLGAGYNEQFF. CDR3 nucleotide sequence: TGTGCCAGCAGTCTCGGGGCTGGGTACAATGAGCAGTTCTTC.

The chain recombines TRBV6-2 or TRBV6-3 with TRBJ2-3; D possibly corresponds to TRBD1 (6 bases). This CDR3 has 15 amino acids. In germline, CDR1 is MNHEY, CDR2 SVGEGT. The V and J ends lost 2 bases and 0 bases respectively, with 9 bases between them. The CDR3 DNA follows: TGTGCCAGCAGTTACAGGGGACAAAGCACAGATACGCAGTATTTT. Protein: CASSYRGQSTDTQYF.

CDR3 sequence reads: CASSSERAPSYNEQFF. In DNA form, the CDR3 reads TGTGCCAGTAGTTCCGAGCGGGCTCCGTCCTACAATGAGCAGTTCTTC. This chain uses TRBV19 with TRBJ2-1, with a possible D match to TRBD2 (6 bases). Germline V CDR1 and CDR2: LNHDA, SQIVND (reference sequence). Trimming cost V 5 bases and J 1 base, with 15 bases left between them. The CDR3 loop spans 16 amino acids.

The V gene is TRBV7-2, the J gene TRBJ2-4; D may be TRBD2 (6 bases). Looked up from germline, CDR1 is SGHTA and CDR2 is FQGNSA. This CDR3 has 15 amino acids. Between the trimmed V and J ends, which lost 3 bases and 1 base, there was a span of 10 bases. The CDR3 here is CASSFPGVAKNIQYF. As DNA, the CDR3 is TGTGCCAGCAGCTTCCCGGGAGTGGCCAAAAACATTCAGTACTTC. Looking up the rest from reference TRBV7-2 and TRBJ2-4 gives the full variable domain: GAGVSQSPSNKVTEKGKDVELRCDPISGHTALYWYRQSLGQGLEFLIYFQGNSAPDKSGLPSDRFSAERTGGSVSTLTIQRTQQEDSAVYLCASSFPGVAKNIQYFGAGTRLSVL.

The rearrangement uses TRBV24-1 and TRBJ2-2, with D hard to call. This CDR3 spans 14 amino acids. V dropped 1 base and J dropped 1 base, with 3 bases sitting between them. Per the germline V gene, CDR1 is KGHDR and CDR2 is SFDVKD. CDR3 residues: CATSDFMNTGELFF. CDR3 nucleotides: TGTGCCACCAGTGATTTCATGAACACCGGGGAGCTGTTTTTT.

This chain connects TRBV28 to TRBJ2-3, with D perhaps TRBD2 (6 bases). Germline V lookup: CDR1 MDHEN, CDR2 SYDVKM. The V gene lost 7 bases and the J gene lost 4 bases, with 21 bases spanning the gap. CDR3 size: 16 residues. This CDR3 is CASTQTPGGVSDTQYF. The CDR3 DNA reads TGTGCCAGCACCCAAACTCCCGGGGGAGTCTCAGATACGCAGTATTTT.

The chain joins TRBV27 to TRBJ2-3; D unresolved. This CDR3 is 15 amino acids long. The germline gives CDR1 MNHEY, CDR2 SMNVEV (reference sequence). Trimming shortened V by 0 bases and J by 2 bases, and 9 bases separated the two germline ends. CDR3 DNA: TGTGCCAGCAGTTTATCGGGCCTTATCACAGATACGCAGTATTTT. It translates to CASSLSGLITDTQYF.

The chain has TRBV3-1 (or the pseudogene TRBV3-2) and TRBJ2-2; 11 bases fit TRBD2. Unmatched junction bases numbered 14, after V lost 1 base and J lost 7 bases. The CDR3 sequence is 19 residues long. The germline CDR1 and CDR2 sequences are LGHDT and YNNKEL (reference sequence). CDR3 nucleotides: TGTGCCAGCAGCCAAGTCATCGGGGCTAGCGGGGGGACCATCGGGGAGCTGTTTTTT. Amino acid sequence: CASSQVIGASGGTIGELFF.

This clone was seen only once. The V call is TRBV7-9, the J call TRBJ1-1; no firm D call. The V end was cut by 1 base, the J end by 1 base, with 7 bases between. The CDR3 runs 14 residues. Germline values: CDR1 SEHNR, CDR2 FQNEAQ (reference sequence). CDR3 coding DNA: TGTGCCAGCAGCTTAGTTGGAAGGAACACTGAAGCTTTCTTT. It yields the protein CASSLVGRNTEAFF. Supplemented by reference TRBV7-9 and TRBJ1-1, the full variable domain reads DTGVSQNPRHKITKRGQNVTFRCDPISEHNRLYWYRQTLGQGPEFLTYFQNEAQLEKSRLLSDRFSAERPKGSFSTLEIQRTEQGDSAMYLCASSLVGRNTEAFFGQGTRLTVV.

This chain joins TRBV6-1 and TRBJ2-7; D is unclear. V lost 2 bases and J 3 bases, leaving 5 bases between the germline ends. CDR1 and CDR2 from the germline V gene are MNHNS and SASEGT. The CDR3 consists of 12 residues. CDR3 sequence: CASSEISYEQYF. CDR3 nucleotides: TGTGCCAGCAGTGAAATAAGCTACGAGCAGTACTTC.

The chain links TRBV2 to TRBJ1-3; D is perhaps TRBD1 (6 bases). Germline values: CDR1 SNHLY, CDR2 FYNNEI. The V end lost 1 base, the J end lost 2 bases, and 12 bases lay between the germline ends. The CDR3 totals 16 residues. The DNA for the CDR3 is TGTGCCAGCAGTGAAGGCGGACAGTTGGCTGGAAACACCATATATTTT. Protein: CASSEGGQLAGNTIYF.